This TCR beta chain is from a study of beta chain features in type 1 diabetes. Notes on the study in general: All four CD4+ subsets of Type 1 diabetes patients contained TCRB CDR3s that were moderately but significantly shorter.

The investigators reverse transcribed all of the isolated RNA, so they sequenced expressed TCRB transcripts. Mean read depth for naive, central memory and regulatory T cell samples was several million reads. Repertoires were generated with immunoSEQ multiplex PCR, while TCRdb's copy carries only in-frame clones and drops some. The sample holds around 250,000 clones; approximately 15% are singletons and the top ten take approximately 0.018%. CDR3 size: 13 residues. V dropped 1 base and J dropped 6 bases, with 9 bases sitting between them. Germline lookup yields CDR1 SGHDN and CDR2 FVKESK. This clone was recorded a few times. What it binds is unknown. Every single donor gave one heparinised blood draw, and these averaged roughly 120 mL. CD4+ naive, central memory, regulatory and stem cell-like memory cells were sorted via CD45RO/CCR7/CD25/CD127/CD95/CD27.

Sample: naive CD4+ T cells from blood. This clonotype was obtained from a man younger than 40 with type 1 diabetes. The rearrangement joins TRBV14 to TRBJ1-2, with D possibly being TRBD1 (6 bases). The CDR3 DNA sequence: TGTGCCAGCAGCCAAGGGAACAGGGATGGCTACACCTTC. It is translated as CASSQGNRDGYTF.